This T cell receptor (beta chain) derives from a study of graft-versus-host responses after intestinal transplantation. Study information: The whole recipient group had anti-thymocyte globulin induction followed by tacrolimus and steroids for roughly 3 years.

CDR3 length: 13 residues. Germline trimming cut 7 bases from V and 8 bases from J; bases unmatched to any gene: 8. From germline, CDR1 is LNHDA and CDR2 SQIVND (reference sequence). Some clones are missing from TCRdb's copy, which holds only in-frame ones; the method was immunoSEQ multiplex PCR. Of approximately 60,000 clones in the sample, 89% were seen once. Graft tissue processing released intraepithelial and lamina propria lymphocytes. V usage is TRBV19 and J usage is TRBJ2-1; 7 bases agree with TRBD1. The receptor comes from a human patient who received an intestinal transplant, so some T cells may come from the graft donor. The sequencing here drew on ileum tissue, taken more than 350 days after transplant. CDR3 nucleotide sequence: TGTGCCAGTACCCAAACAGGGGTCGATGAGCAGTTCTTC. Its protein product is CASTQTGVDEQFF.